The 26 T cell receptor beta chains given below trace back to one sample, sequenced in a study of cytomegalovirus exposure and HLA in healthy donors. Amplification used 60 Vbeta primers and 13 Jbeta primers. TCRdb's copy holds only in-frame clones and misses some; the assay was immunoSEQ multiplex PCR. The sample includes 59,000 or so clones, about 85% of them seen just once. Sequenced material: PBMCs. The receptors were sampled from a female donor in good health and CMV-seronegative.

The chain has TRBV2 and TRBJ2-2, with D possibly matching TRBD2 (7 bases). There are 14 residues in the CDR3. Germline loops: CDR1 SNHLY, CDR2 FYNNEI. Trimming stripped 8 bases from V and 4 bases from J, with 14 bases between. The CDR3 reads CASRGDIPTGELFF. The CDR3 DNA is TGTGCCAGCCGGGGGGACATACCCACCGGGGAGCTGTTTTTT.

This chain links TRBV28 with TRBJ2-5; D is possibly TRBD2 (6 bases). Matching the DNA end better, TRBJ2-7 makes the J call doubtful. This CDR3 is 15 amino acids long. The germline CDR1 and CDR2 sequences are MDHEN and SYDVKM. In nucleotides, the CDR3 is TGTGCCAGCAGTTTCCCGGGAGCTCGTTCCTACGAGCAGTACTTC. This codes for CASSFPGARSYEQYF.

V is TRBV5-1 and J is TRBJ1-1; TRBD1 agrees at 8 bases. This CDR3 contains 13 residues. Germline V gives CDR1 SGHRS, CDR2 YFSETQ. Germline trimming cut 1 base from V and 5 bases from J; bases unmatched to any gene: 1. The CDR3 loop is CASSLTGGTEAFF. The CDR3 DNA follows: TGCGCCAGCAGCTTGACAGGGGGAACTGAAGCTTTCTTT. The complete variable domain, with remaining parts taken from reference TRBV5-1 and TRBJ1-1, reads KAGVTQTPRYLIKTRGQQVTLSCSPISGHRSVSWYQQTPGQGLQFLFEYFSETQRNKGNFPGRFSGRQFSNSRSEMNVSTLELGDSALYLCASSLTGGTEAFFGQGTRLTVV.

CDR3 loop: CASNSANYGYTF. The DNA of the CDR3 is TGTGCCAGTAATTCAGCTAACTATGGCTACACCTTC. V and J are TRBV19 and TRBJ1-2; D remains unclear. The CDR3 is 12 residues long. Per the germline V gene, CDR1 is LNHDA and CDR2 is SQIVND (reference sequence). The V end was cut by 7 bases, the J end by 0 bases, with 6 bases between.

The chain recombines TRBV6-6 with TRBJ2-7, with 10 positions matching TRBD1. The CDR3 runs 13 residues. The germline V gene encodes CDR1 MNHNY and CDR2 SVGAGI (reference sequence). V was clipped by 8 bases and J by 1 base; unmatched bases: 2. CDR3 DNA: TGTGCCAGCGACAGGGGGCGATCCTACGAGCAGTACTTC. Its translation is CASDRGRSYEQYF.

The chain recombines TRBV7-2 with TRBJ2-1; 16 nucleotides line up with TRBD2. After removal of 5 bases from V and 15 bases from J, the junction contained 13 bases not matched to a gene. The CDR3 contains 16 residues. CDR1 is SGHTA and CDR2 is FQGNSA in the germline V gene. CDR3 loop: CASSNPGTSGRAAWFF. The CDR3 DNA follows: TGTGCCAGCAGCAACCCCGGGACTAGCGGGAGGGCCGCGTGGTTCTTC.

The chain's CDR3 is CASSVGSGSGSDTQYF. The CDR3 DNA sequence: TGTGCCAGCAGCGTAGGTAGCGGGAGCGGATCAGATACGCAGTATTTT. The rearrangement joins TRBV9 to TRBJ2-3; the match to TRBD2 covers 9 bases. Looked up from germline, CDR1 is SGDLS and CDR2 is YYNGEE. The J segment lost 4 bases and the V segment lost 0 bases, leaving 6 bases of the junction unmatched. CDR3 length: 16 residues.

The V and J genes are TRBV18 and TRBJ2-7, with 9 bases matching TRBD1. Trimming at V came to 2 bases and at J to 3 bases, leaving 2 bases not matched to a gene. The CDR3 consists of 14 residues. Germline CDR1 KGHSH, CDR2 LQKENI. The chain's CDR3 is CASSPRDRVYEQYF. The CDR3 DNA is TGTGCCAGCTCACCAAGGGACAGGGTCTACGAGCAGTACTTC.

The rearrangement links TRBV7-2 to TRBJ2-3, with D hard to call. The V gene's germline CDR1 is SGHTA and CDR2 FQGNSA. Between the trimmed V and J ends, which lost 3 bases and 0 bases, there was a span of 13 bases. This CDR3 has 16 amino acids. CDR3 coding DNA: TGTGCCAGCAGCTTGTACCAAACACCTAGCACAGATACGCAGTATTTT. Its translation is CASSLYQTPSTDTQYF. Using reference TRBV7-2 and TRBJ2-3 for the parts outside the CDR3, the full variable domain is GAGVSQSPSNKVTEKGKDVELRCDPISGHTALYWYRQSLGQGLEFLIYFQGNSAPDKSGLPSDRFSAERTGGSVSTLTIQRTQQEDSAVYLCASSLYQTPSTDTQYFGPGTRLTVL.

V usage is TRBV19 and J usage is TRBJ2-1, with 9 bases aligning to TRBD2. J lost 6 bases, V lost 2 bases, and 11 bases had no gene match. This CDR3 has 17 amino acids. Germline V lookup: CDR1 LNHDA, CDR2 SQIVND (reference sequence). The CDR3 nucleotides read TGTGCCAGTAGTATACGGGGACTAGCCCTCCTACGCAATGAGCAGTTCTTC. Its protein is CASSIRGLALLRNEQFF.

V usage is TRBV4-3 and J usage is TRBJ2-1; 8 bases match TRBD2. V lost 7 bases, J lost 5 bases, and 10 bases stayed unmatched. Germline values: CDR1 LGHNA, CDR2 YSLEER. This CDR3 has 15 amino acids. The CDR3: CASIIRSGTNNEQFF. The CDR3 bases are TGCGCCAGCATTATACGTAGCGGGACGAACAATGAGCAGTTCTTC.

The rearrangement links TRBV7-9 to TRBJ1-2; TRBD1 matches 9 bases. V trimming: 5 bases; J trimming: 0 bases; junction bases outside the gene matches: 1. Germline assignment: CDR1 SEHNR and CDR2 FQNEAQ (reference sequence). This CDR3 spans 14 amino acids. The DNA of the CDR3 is TGTGCCAGCAGCGGGACAGGGACTAACTATGGCTACACCTTC. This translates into CASSGTGTNYGYTF.

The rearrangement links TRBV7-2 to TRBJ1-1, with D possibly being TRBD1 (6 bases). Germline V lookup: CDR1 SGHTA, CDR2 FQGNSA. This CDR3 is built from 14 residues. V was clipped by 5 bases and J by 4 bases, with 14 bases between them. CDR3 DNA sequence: TGTGCCAGCAGCCTGGGACACTTAGCCACTGAAGCTTTCTTT. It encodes CASSLGHLATEAFF.

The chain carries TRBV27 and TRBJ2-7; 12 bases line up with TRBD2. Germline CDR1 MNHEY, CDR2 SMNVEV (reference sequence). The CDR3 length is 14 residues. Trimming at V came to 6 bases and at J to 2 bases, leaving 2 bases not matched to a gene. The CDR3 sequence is CASSGLAGPYEQYF. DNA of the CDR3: TGTGCCAGCAGCGGACTAGCGGGGCCCTACGAGCAGTACTTC.

The CDR3 nucleotides are TGTGCCAGCAGCCTAAACAGGGGCCCGAAGAACACCGGGGAGCTGTTTTTT. It yields the protein CASSLNRGPKNTGELFF. V is TRBV4-2 and J is TRBJ2-2; TRBD1 aligns across 7 bases. The CDR3 is made up of 17 amino acids. Germline loops: CDR1 LGHNA, CDR2 YNFKEQ. Germline trimming cut 4 bases from V and 1 base from J; bases unmatched to any gene: 9.

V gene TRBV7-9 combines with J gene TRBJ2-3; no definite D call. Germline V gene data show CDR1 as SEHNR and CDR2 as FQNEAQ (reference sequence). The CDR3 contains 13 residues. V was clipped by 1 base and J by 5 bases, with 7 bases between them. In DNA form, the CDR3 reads TGTGCCAGCAGCTTAGTGGCAGAAGATACGCAGTATTTT. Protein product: CASSLVAEDTQYF.

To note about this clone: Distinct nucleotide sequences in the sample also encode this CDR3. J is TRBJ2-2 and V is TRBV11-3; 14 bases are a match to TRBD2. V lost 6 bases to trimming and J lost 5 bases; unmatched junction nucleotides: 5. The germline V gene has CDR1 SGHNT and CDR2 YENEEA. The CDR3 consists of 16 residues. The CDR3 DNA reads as TGTGCCAGCAGTTCCGGGACTAGCGGGAGAACCGGGGAGCTGTTTTTT. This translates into CASSSGTSGRTGELFF.

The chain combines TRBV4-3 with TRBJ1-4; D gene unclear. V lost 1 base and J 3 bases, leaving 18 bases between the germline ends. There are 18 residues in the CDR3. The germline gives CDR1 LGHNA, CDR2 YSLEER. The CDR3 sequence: CASSQGSLPSNPNEKLFF. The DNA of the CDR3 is TGCGCCAGCAGCCAAGGGTCACTTCCATCTAACCCTAATGAAAAACTGTTTTTT.

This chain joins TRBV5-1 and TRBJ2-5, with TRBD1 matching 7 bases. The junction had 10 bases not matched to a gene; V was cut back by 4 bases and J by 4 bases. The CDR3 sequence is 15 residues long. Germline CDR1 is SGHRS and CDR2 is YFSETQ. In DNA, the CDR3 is TGCGCCAGCAGCCATAACGACAGGGCCCGAGAGACCCAGTACTTC. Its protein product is CASSHNDRARETQYF.

CDR3 protein: CASSLELNYGYTF. CDR3 DNA sequence: TGTGCCAGCAGCTTAGAGCTGAACTATGGCTACACCTTC. This chain uses TRBV7-2 with TRBJ1-2; the D is unclear. Trimming cost V 1 base and J 2 bases, with 5 bases left between them. Germline assignment: CDR1 SGHTA and CDR2 FQGNSA. The length of the CDR3 is 13 residues.

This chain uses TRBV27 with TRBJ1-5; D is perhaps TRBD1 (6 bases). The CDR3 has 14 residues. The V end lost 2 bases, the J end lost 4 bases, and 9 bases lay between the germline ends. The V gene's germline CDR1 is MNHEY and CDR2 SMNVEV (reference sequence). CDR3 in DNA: TGTGCCAGCAGTTTACCAGGGGTTAATCAGCCCCAGCATTTT. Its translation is CASSLPGVNQPQHF.

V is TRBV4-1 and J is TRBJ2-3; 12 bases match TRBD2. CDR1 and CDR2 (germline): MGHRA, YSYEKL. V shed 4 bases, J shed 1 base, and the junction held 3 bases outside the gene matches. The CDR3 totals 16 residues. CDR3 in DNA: TGCGCCAGCAGCCCTAGCGGGGGGGCCGGCACAGATACGCAGTATTTT. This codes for CASSPSGGAGTDTQYF.

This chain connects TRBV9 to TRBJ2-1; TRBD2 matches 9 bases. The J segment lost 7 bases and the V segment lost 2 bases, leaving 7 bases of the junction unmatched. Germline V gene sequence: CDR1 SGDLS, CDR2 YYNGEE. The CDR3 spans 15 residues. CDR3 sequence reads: CASSVSPTSGNEQFF. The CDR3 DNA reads TGTGCCAGCAGCGTGAGCCCAACTAGCGGGAATGAGCAGTTCTTC.

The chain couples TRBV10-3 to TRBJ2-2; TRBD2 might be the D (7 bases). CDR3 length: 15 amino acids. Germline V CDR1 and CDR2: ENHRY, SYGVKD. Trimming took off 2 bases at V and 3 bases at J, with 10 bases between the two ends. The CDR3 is CAISERGGDTGELFF. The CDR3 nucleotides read TGTGCCATCAGTGAGAGGGGGGGCGACACCGGGGAGCTGTTTTTT.

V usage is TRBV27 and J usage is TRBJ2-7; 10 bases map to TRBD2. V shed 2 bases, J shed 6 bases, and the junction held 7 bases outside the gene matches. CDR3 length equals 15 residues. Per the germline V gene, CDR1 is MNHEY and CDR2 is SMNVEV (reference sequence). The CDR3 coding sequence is TGTGCCAGCAGTTTAGTGGCTAGCGGGAGTGGCGAGCAGTACTTC. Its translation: CASSLVASGSGEQYF.

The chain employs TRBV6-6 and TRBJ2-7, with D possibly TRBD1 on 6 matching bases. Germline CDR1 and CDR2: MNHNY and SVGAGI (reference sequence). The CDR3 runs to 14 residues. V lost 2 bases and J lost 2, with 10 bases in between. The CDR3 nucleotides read TGTGCCAGCAGTTACAACAGGGACACCTACGAGCAGTACTTC. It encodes CASSYNRDTYEQYF.